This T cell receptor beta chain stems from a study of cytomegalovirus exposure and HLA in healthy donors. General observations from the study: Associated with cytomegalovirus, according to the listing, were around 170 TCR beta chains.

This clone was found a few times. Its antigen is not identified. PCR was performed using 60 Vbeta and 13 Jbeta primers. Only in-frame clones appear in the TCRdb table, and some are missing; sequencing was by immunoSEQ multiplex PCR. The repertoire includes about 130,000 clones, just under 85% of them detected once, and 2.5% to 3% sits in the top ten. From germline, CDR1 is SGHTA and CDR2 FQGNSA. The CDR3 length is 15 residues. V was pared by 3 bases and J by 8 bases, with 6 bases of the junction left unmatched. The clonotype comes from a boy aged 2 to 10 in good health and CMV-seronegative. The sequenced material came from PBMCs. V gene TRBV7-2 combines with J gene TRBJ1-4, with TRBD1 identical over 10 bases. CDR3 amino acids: CASSFPGQGREKLFF. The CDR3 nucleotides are TGTGCCAGCAGCTTCCCGGGACAGGGGAGGGAAAAACTGTTTTTT. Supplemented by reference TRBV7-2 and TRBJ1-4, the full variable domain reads GAGVSQSPSNKVTEKGKDVELRCDPISGHTALYWYRQSLGQGLEFLIYFQGNSAPDKSGLPSDRFSAERTGGSVSTLTIQRTQQEDSAVYLCASSFPGQGREKLFFGSGTQLSVL.